The next 6 T cell receptor beta chains were all read from a single sample in a study of blood T cell repertoires in COVID-19. Repertoires were generated with immunoSEQ multiplex PCR, while TCRdb's copy carries only in-frame clones and drops some. The sample includes around 330,000 clones, 88% of them seen just once. Sequenced input: peripheral blood. These receptors came from a woman in her 30s with COVID-19, enrolled during active disease.

This clone was detected once. The J gene is TRBJ1-2, the V gene TRBV19, with D possibly matching TRBD1 (6 bases). The CDR3 contains 12 residues. V was cut by 4 bases and J by 8 bases, with 11 bases left in between. Germline-derived CDR1 and CDR2 are LNHDA and SQIVND (reference sequence). For the CDR3, the DNA is TGTGCCAGTAGTACAGGGGTGGGAGGCTACACCTTC. Amino acid sequence: CASSTGVGGYTF. Combining the CDR3 with reference TRBV19 and TRBJ1-2 gives the whole variable domain DGGITQSPKYLFRKEGQNVTLSCEQNLNHDAMYWYRQDPGQGLRLIYYSQIVNDFQKGDIAEGYSVSREKKESFPLTVTSAQKNPTAFYLCASSTGVGGYTFGSGTRLTVV.

A note on this clone: The junction and the germline gene differ at one end; a read error may be behind it. The chain carries TRBV2 and TRBJ1-6; a weak D match, TRBD1 (5 bases). CDR1 is SNHLY, CDR2 FYNNEI, per germline. The CDR3 length is 12 residues. The CDR3 DNA is TGTGCCAGCAGTGACGGTCCTCTGGACAAAAACTTT. Translation: CASSDGPLDKNF.

The rearrangement joins TRBV2 to TRBJ1-6; perhaps TRBD1 as D (5 bases). CDR3 size: 14 residues. The ends were cut back, 7 bases at V and 10 bases at J, with 17 bases in the middle. In germline, CDR1 is SNHLY, CDR2 FYNNEI. The CDR3 protein is CASNWDYRGSPLHF. CDR3 nucleotide sequence: TGTGCCAGCAACTGGGACTACCGGGGCTCACCCCTCCACTTT.

This chain links TRBV4-2 with TRBJ1-4; D gene unclear. Trimming took 0 bases from V and 7 from J, leaving 12 bases between them. The CDR3 spans 15 residues. Germline V gene data show CDR1 as LGHNA and CDR2 as YNFKEQ. Here the CDR3 reads CASSQELSGSEKLFF. The CDR3 bases are TGTGCCAGCAGCCAAGAACTGTCGGGGAGTGAAAAACTGTTTTTT.

The chain carries TRBV2 and TRBJ2-4; D is possibly TRBD1 (6 bases). V dropped 0 bases and J dropped 16 bases, with 22 bases sitting between them. The CDR3 length is 15 residues. The germline gives CDR1 SNHLY, CDR2 FYNNEI. This CDR3 reads CASSEALQGTRDAYF. The CDR3 DNA reads TGTGCCAGCAGTGAAGCGCTTCAGGGGACACGGGATGCCTACTTC.

This clone has a single count. The V and J genes are TRBV7-2 and TRBJ2-5; 7 nucleotides agree with TRBD2. The V segment lost 1 base and the J segment 3 bases; nucleotides outside the gene matches: 5. From germline, CDR1 is SGHTA and CDR2 FQGNSA. The CDR3 sequence is 15 residues long. In DNA form, the CDR3 reads TGTGCCAGCAGCTTAGTAGGGAGGGCAGAAGAGACCCAGTACTTC. It is translated as CASSLVGRAEETQYF.